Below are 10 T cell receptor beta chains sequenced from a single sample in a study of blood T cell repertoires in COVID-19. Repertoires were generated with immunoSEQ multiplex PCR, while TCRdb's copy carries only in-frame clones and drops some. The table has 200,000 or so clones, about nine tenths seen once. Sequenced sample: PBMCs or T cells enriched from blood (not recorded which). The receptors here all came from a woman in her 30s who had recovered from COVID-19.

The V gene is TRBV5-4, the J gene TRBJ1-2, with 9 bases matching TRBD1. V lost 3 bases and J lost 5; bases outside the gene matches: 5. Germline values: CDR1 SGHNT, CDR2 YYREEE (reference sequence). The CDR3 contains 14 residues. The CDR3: CASSSTGQGYGYTF. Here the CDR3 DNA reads TGTGCCAGCAGCTCTACCGGACAGGGGTATGGCTACACCTTC.

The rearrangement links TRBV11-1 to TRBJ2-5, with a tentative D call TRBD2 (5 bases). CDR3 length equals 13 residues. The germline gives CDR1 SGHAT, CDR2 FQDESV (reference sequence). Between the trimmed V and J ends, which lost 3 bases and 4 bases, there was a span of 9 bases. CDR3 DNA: TGTGCCAGCAGCTTCGGGGTAGGAGAGACCCAGTACTTC. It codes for CASSFGVGETQYF.

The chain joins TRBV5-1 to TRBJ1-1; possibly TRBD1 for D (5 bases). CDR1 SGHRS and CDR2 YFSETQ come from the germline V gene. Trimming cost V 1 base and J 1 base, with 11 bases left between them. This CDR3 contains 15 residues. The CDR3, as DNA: TGCGCCAGCAGCTTGTCCGCCAGGGAGAACACTGAAGCTTTCTTT. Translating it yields CASSLSARENTEAFF.

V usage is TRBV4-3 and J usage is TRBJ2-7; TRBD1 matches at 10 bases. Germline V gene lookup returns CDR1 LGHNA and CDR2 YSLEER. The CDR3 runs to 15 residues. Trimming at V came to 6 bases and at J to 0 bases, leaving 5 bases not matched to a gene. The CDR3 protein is CASSPGTGASYEQYF. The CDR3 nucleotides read TGCGCCAGCAGTCCCGGGACAGGGGCCTCCTACGAGCAGTACTTC.

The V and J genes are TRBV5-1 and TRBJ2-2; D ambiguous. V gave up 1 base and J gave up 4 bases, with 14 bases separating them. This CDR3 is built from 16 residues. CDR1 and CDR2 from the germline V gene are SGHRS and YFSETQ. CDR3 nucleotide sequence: TGCGCCAGCAGCTTGACGATTGTTACGGGCACCGGGGAGCTGTTTTTT. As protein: CASSLTIVTGTGELFF.

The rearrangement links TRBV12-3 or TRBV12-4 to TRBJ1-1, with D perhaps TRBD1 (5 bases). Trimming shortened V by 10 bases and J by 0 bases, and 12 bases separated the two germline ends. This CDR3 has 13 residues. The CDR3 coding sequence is TGTGCCACTACGGCAGGGATGAACACTGAAGCTTTCTTT. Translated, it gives CATTAGMNTEAFF.

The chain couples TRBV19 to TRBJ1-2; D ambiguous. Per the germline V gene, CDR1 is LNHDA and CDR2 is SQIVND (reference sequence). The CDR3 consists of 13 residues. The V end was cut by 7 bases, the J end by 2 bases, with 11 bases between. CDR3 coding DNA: TGTGCCAGTACCGAAACAGCAAACTATGGCTACACCTTC. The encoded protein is CASTETANYGYTF.

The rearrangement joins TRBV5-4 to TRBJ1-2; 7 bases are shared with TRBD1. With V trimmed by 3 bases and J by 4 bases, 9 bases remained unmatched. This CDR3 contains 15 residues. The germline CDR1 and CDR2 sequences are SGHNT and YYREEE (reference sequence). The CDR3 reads CASSSTDREGYGYTF. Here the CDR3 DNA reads TGTGCCAGCAGCTCGACAGACAGGGAAGGCTATGGCTACACCTTC.

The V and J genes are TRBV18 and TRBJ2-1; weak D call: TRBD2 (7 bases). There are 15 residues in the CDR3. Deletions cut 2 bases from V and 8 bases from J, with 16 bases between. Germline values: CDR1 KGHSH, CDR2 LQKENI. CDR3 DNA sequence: TGTGCCAGCTCACCAGGGGGGGGCATTTATGATGAGCAGTTCTTC. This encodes CASSPGGGIYDEQFF.

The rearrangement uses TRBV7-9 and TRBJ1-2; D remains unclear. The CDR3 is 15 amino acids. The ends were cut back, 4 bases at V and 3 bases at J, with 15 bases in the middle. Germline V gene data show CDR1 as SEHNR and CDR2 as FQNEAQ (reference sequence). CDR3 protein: CASSSAQQLYYGYTF. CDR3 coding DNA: TGTGCCAGCAGCTCGGCCCAACAGCTTTACTATGGCTACACCTTC.